The 4 T cell receptor beta chains presented below share a single source sample, sequenced in a study of control samples from healthy donors and cancer patients. Repertoires were generated with immunoSEQ multiplex PCR, while TCRdb's copy carries only in-frame clones and drops some. The sample records tens of thousands of clones, roughly 87% being singletons. The sequencing sample was made of blood. The receptors shown here come from a woman between 45 and 60 years old in good health.

V and J are TRBV5-1 and TRBJ2-7, with a tentative D call TRBD1 (5 bases). The CDR3 runs 14 residues. V lost 7 bases and J 2 bases, leaving 16 bases between the germline ends. Germline V gene data show CDR1 as SGHRS and CDR2 as YFSETQ. This chain's CDR3 is CASSKARQTYEQYF. In DNA form, the CDR3 reads TGCGCCAGCTCCAAGGCCCGACAGACCTACGAGCAGTACTTC.

The chain's CDR3 is CASSLAGTGELFF. The CDR3 DNA sequence: TGTGCCAGCAGCTTAGCAGGGACCGGGGAGCTGTTTTTT. The J gene is TRBJ2-2, the V gene TRBV7-3; weak D call: TRBD1 (5 bases). Between the trimmed V and J ends, which lost 2 bases and 5 bases, there was a span of 6 bases. Germline V gives CDR1 SGHTA, CDR2 FQGTGA. This CDR3 is 13 amino acids long.

V gene TRBV13 combines with J gene TRBJ1-6; D not certain. CDR3 length equals 17 residues. Trimming cost V 2 bases and J 0 bases, with 11 bases left between them. The V gene's germline CDR1 is PRHDT and CDR2 FYEKMQ (reference sequence). The chain's CDR3 is CASSLLSMSSYNSPLHF. The CDR3, as DNA: TGTGCCAGCAGCTTATTATCTATGAGCTCCTATAATTCACCCCTCCACTTT. The whole variable domain, filled in from reference TRBV13 and TRBJ1-6, reads AAGVIQSPRHLIKEKRETATLKCYPIPRHDTVYWYQQGPGQDPQFLISFYEKMQSDKGSIPDRFSAQQFSDYHSELNMSSLELGDSALYFCASSLLSMSSYNSPLHFGNGTRLTVT.

This sequence joins TRBV3-1 (or the pseudogene TRBV3-2) and TRBJ2-1; D gene ambiguous. Trimming took 0 bases from V and 12 from J, leaving 12 bases between them. This CDR3 region has 13 residues. Germline V lookup: CDR1 LGHDT, CDR2 YNNKEL (reference sequence). This chain's CDR3 is CASSQDSQPPQFF. As DNA, the CDR3 is TGTGCCAGCAGCCAAGATTCCCAACCACCGCAGTTCTTC.